This TCR beta chain was found in a study of cytomegalovirus exposure and HLA in healthy donors. Study-level results: Cytomegalovirus status was reportedly diagnosed by the classifier with high sensitivity and specificity. Among the sequence variants, a highly shared cluster was likely an artifact of sequencing. Being productive about 87% or about 30% of the time was typical of most TCR beta V segments in an earlier analysis. The study designated 150 to 200 TCR beta chains cytomegalovirus-associated.

With respect to this clone: Antigen unknown.

Vbeta (60) and Jbeta (13) primers were used in the PCR. Measured with immunoSEQ multiplex PCR; TCRdb has only the in-frame clones, and not every one. Of around 98,000 clones in the sample, roughly two thirds were seen once. In germline, CDR1 is LNHDA, CDR2 SQIVND (reference sequence). V shed 7 bases and J 4 bases; nucleotides not matched to a gene: 4. The CDR3 loop spans 14 amino acids. The chain employs TRBV19 and TRBJ1-4; TRBD1 aligns across 9 bases. The receptor's source is a female donor in good health and CMV-seronegative. Sequencing was performed on PBMCs. Here the CDR3 DNA reads TGTGCCAGTACCCTGGACAGGGGTAATGAAAAACTGTTTTTT. Its translation is CASTLDRGNEKLFF.